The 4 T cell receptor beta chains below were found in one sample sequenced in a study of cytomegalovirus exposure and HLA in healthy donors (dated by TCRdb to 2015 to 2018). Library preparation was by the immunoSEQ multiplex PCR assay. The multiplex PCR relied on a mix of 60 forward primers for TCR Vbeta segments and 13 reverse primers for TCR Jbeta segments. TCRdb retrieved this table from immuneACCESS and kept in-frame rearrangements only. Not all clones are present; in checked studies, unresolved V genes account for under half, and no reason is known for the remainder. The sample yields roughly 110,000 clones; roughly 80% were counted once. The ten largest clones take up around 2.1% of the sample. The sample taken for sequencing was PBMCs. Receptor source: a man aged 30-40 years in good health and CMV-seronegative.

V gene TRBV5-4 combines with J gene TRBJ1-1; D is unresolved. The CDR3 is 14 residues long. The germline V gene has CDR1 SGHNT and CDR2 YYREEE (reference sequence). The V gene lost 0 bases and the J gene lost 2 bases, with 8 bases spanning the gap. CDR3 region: CASSLDGKNTEAFF. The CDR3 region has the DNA TGTGCCAGCAGCTTGGATGGCAAAAACACTGAAGCTTTCTTT.

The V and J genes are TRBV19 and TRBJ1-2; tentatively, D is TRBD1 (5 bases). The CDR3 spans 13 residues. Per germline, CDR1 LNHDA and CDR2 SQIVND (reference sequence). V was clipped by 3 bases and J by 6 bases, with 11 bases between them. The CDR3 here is CASSMGGADGYTF. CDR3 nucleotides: TGTGCCAGTAGTATGGGAGGGGCGGATGGCTACACCTTC.

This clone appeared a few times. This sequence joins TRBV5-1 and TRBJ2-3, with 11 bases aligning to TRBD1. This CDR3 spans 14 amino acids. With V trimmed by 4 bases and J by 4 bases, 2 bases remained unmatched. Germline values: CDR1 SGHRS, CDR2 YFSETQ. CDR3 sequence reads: CASSGGQGADTQYF. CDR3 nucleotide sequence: TGCGCCAGCAGCGGGGGACAGGGGGCAGATACGCAGTATTTT.

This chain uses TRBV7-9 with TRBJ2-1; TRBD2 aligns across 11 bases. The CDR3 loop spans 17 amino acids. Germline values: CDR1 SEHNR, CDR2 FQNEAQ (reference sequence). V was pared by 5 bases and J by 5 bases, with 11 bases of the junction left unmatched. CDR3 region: CASSRWQGTSGNNEQFF. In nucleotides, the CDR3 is TGTGCCAGCAGCCGATGGCAGGGGACTAGCGGTAACAATGAGCAGTTCTTC.